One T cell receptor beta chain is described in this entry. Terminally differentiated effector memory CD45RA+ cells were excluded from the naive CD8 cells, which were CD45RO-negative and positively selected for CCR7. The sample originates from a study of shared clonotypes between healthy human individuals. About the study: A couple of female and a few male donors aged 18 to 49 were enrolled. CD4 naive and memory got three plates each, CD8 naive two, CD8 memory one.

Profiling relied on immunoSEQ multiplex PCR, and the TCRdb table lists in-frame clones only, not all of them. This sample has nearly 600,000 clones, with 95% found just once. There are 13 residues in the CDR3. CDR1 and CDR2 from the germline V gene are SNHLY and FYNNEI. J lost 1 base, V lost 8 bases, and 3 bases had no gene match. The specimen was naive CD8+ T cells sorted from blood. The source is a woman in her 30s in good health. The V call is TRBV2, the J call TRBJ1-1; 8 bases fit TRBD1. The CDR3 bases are TGTGCCAGCCACGGACAGGGGAACACTGAAGCTTTCTTT. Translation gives CASHGQGNTEAFF.